Sequencing of this T cell receptor (beta chain) was carried out in a study of beta chain features in type 1 diabetes. Regarding this clone: What it binds is unknown.

cDNA synthesis used the whole RNA isolate, giving expressed TCRB sequences. About 3.6 million reads on average were seen across naive, central memory and regulatory T cell samples. Clones were read by immunoSEQ multiplex PCR, and TCRdb kept only the in-frame ones, dropping some. The sample includes about 40,000 clones, around 49% of them seen just once. V was cut by 2 bases and J by 1 base, with 6 bases left in between. In germline, CDR1 is SGHNT, CDR2 YYREEE (reference sequence). This CDR3 has 13 residues. Study conclusions and caveats: Comparison showed that naive, central memory and Treg TCRB repertoires appeared more similar among patients than among healthy donors.

This clonotype was sampled from a woman aged 18-29 years in good health. The V gene is TRBV5-4, the J gene TRBJ1-1, with D possibly TRBD1 on 6 matching bases. Sequencing was carried out using central memory CD4+ T cells from blood. The CDR3 coding sequence is TGTGCCAGCAGCTTAGGGGGGAACACTGAAGCTTTCTTT. It encodes CASSLGGNTEAFF.